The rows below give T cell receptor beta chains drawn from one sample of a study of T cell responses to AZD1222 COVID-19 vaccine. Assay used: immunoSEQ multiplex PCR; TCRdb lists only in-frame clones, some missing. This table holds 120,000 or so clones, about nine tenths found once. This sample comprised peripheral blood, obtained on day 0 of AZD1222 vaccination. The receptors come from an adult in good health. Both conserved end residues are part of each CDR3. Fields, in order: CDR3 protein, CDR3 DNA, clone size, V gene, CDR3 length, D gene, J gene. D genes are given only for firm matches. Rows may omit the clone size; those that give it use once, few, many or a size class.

CDR3aa: CASRRGTGEAFF; CDR3nt: TGTGCCAGCAGAAGAGGGACAGGGGAAGCTTTCTTT; abundance: NA; v_gene: TRBV12-3/TRBV12-4; len: 12; d_gene: TRBD1; j_gene: TRBJ1-1
CDR3aa: CASSLGGQGKTFF; CDR3nt: TGTGCCAGCAGCTTAGGGGGACAGGGAAAGACTTTCTTT; abundance: NA; v_gene: TRBV11-2; len: 13; d_gene: TRBD1; j_gene: TRBJ1-1
CDR3aa: CASSFDRGNHNEQFF; CDR3nt: TGTGCCAGCAGCTTCGACAGGGGGAATCACAATGAGCAGTTCTTC; abundance: NA; v_gene: TRBV7-2; len: 15; d_gene: TRBD1; j_gene: TRBJ2-1
CDR3aa: CASRDRASNTGELFF; CDR3nt: TGTGCCAGCAGAGACAGGGCATCGAACACCGGGGAGCTGTTTTTT; abundance: NA; v_gene: TRBV9; len: 15; d_gene: TRBD1; j_gene: TRBJ2-2
CDR3aa: CASRADRGRTEAFF; CDR3nt: TGTGCCAGCAGGGCCGATAGGGGGCGAACTGAAGCTTTCTTT; abundance: once; v_gene: TRBV6-5; len: 14; d_gene: TRBD1; j_gene: TRBJ1-1
CDR3aa: CASRRDLNTGELFF; CDR3nt: TGTGCCAGCAGGAGGGACTTAAACACCGGGGAGCTGTTTTTT; abundance: few; v_gene: TRBV6-5; len: 14; d_gene: NA; j_gene: TRBJ2-2
CDR3aa: CASTPGRGHYGYTF; CDR3nt: TGTGCCAGCACGCCGGGAAGGGGACACTATGGCTACACCTTC; abundance: NA; v_gene: TRBV9; len: 14; d_gene: NA; j_gene: TRBJ1-2
CDR3aa: CASSKGKGLTNEKLFF; CDR3nt: TGTGCCAGCAGCAAAGGTAAGGGTCTGACTAATGAAAAACTGTTTTTT; abundance: NA; v_gene: TRBV21-1; len: 16; d_gene: NA; j_gene: TRBJ1-4
CDR3aa: CASSSFDRDGGFGGYTF; CDR3nt: TGTGCCAGCAGCTCGTTCGACCGGGACGGGGGTTTTGGTGGCTACACCTTC; abundance: NA; v_gene: TRBV7-9; len: 17; d_gene: NA; j_gene: TRBJ1-2
CDR3aa: CASSQAPGLGYGYTF; CDR3nt: TGTGCCAGCAGCCAAGCGCCGGGGCTCGGCTATGGCTACACCTTC; abundance: once; v_gene: TRBV14; len: 15; d_gene: NA; j_gene: TRBJ1-2
CDR3aa: CASSPPRAGQGGYEQYF; CDR3nt: TGTGCCAGCAGCCCCCCTAGGGCGGGACAGGGGGGTTACGAGCAGTACTTC; abundance: NA; v_gene: TRBV2; len: 17; d_gene: TRBD1; j_gene: TRBJ2-7
CDR3aa: CASSYGGETQYF; CDR3nt: TGTGCCAGCTCGTACGGCGGGGAGACCCAGTACTTC; abundance: NA; v_gene: TRBV18; len: 12; d_gene: NA; j_gene: TRBJ2-5
CDR3aa: CASSQEARRNSPLHF; CDR3nt: TGTGCCAGCAGCCAAGAGGCCAGGAGGAATTCACCCCTCCACTTT; abundance: NA; v_gene: TRBV3-1/TRBV3-2; len: 15; d_gene: NA; j_gene: TRBJ1-6
CDR3aa: CASRLAGGETQYF; CDR3nt: TGTGCCAGCAGACTAGCGGGGGGGGAGACCCAGTACTTC; abundance: NA; v_gene: TRBV6-5; len: 13; d_gene: TRBD2; j_gene: TRBJ2-5
CDR3aa: CASSVDPSGMGYEQYF; CDR3nt: TGTGCCAGCAGCGTAGATCCTAGCGGGATGGGTTACGAGCAGTACTTC; abundance: NA; v_gene: TRBV9; len: 16; d_gene: TRBD2; j_gene: TRBJ2-7
CDR3aa: CASSSGTPNSPLHF; CDR3nt: TGTGCCAGCAGCTCGGGAACACCTAATTCACCCCTCCACTTT; abundance: NA; v_gene: TRBV9; len: 14; d_gene: NA; j_gene: TRBJ1-6
CDR3aa: CASSFVGQGVATDYTF; CDR3nt: TGTGCCAGCAGTTTCGTCGGGCAGGGGGTGGCGACGGACTACACCTTC; abundance: NA; v_gene: TRBV28; len: 16; d_gene: TRBD1; j_gene: TRBJ1-2
CDR3aa: CASSPQGVKNTEAFF; CDR3nt: TGTGCCAGCAGCCCCCAGGGGGTGAAGAACACTGAAGCTTTCTTT; abundance: NA; v_gene: TRBV11-2; len: 15; d_gene: TRBD1; j_gene: TRBJ1-1
CDR3aa: CASSPPDRVGYTF; CDR3nt: TGTGCCAGCAGCCCCCCGGACAGGGTGGGCTACACCTTC; abundance: NA; v_gene: TRBV7-2; len: 13; d_gene: TRBD1; j_gene: TRBJ1-2
CDR3aa: CASSLKSNSPLHF; CDR3nt: TGTGCCAGCAGCTTAAAGTCCAATTCACCCCTCCACTTT; abundance: NA; v_gene: TRBV11-2; len: 13; d_gene: NA; j_gene: TRBJ1-6
CDR3aa: CASSLEPDGSPLHF; CDR3nt: TGTGCCAGCAGCTTGGAACCGGATGGTTCACCCCTCCACTTT; abundance: NA; v_gene: TRBV5-4; len: 14; d_gene: NA; j_gene: TRBJ1-6
CDR3aa: CASRYTNTGELFF; CDR3nt: TGTGCCAGCAGGTACACGAACACCGGGGAGCTGTTTTTT; abundance: NA; v_gene: TRBV7-2; len: 13; d_gene: NA; j_gene: TRBJ2-2
CDR3aa: CASKDRLIDGYTF; CDR3nt: TGTGCCAGCAAGGACAGGTTGATTGATGGCTACACCTTC; abundance: few; v_gene: TRBV2; len: 13; d_gene: TRBD1; j_gene: TRBJ1-2
CDR3aa: CASSTRNTGGADGYTF; CDR3nt: TGTGCCAGCTCAACCCGTAACACAGGGGGCGCGGATGGCTACACCTTC; abundance: NA; v_gene: TRBV18; len: 16; d_gene: TRBD1; j_gene: TRBJ1-2
CDR3aa: CASNRAGGGIQPQHF; CDR3nt: TGTGCCAGCAACCGGGCAGGGGGCGGGATTCAGCCCCAGCATTTT; abundance: once; v_gene: TRBV28; len: 15; d_gene: TRBD1; j_gene: TRBJ1-5
CDR3aa: CASLEGSGANVLTF; CDR3nt: TGTGCCAGTCTTGAGGGCTCTGGGGCCAACGTCCTGACTTTC; abundance: NA; v_gene: TRBV25-1; len: 14; d_gene: NA; j_gene: TRBJ2-6
CDR3aa: CASSWTDGRGYEQYF; CDR3nt: TGTGCCAGCAGCTGGACGGATGGCAGGGGATACGAGCAGTACTTC; abundance: NA; v_gene: TRBV27; len: 15; d_gene: NA; j_gene: TRBJ2-7
CDR3aa: CASSFAPGQGVTEAFF; CDR3nt: TGTGCCAGCAGTTTCGCCCCGGGACAGGGGGTCACTGAAGCTTTCTTT; abundance: NA; v_gene: TRBV6-6; len: 16; d_gene: TRBD1; j_gene: TRBJ1-1
CDR3aa: CASSLGGQAGYEQYF; CDR3nt: TGTGCCAGCAGCTTGGGAGGACAGGCGGGCTACGAGCAGTACTTC; abundance: NA; v_gene: TRBV5-8; len: 15; d_gene: TRBD1; j_gene: TRBJ2-7
CDR3aa: CSVEERMVGKSPYEQYF; CDR3nt: TGCAGCGTTGAAGAGAGGATGGTAGGGAAGTCCCCCTACGAGCAGTACTTC; abundance: NA; v_gene: TRBV29-1; len: 17; d_gene: NA; j_gene: TRBJ2-7
CDR3aa: CASSSERGRLFF; CDR3nt: TGTGCCAGCAGCTCAGAAAGGGGGAGACTGTTTTTT; abundance: NA; v_gene: TRBV11-2; len: 12; d_gene: NA; j_gene: TRBJ1-4
CDR3aa: CASSFSLTDYEQYF; CDR3nt: TGTGCCAGCAGCTTTTCCCTGACAGACTACGAGCAGTACTTC; abundance: once; v_gene: TRBV5-5; len: 14; d_gene: NA; j_gene: TRBJ2-7
CDR3aa: CASRQGQAATDTQYF; CDR3nt: TGCGCCAGCAGGCAAGGACAGGCGGCGACAGATACGCAGTATTTT; abundance: NA; v_gene: TRBV5-1; len: 15; d_gene: TRBD1; j_gene: TRBJ2-3
CDR3aa: CASSLAAGGAGEQYF; CDR3nt: TGTGCCAGCAGCTTAGCGGCGGGAGGGGCGGGCGAGCAGTACTTC; abundance: NA; v_gene: TRBV7-2; len: 15; d_gene: TRBD2; j_gene: TRBJ2-7
CDR3aa: CASSPSVNSGNTIYF; CDR3nt: TGTGCCAGCTCACCATCAGTAAACTCTGGAAACACCATATATTTT; abundance: NA; v_gene: TRBV18; len: 15; d_gene: NA; j_gene: TRBJ1-3
CDR3aa: CASSLLLRGAGELFF; CDR3nt: TGTGCCAGCAGTTTACTGCTCCGAGGGGCCGGGGAGCTGTTTTTT; abundance: NA; v_gene: TRBV27; len: 15; d_gene: NA; j_gene: TRBJ2-2
CDR3aa: CASSHRGQGASLYNSPLHF; CDR3nt: TGTGCCAGCAGTCACCGCGGACAGGGGGCGAGCTTGTATAATTCACCCCTCCACTTT; abundance: NA; v_gene: TRBV28; len: 19; d_gene: TRBD1; j_gene: TRBJ1-6
CDR3aa: CASSPLAGAKETQYF; CDR3nt: TGCGCCAGCAGCCCGCTAGCGGGAGCCAAAGAGACCCAGTACTTC; abundance: NA; v_gene: TRBV5-1; len: 15; d_gene: TRBD2; j_gene: TRBJ2-5
CDR3aa: CASSKKKGKVAETQYF; CDR3nt: TGTGCCAGCAGTAAAAAAAAGGGTAAGGTCGCGGAGACCCAGTACTTC; abundance: NA; v_gene: TRBV21-1; len: 16; d_gene: NA; j_gene: TRBJ2-5
CDR3aa: CASSEGASVNPQHF; CDR3nt: TGTGCCAGCAGTGAGGGGGCGAGCGTCAACCCCCAGCATTTT; abundance: NA; v_gene: TRBV6-1; len: 14; d_gene: NA; j_gene: TRBJ1-5
CDR3aa: CASRRQTSGGYGYTF; CDR3nt: TGTGCCAGCAGACGGCAAACCTCAGGGGGCTATGGCTACACCTTC; abundance: NA; v_gene: TRBV28; len: 15; d_gene: TRBD1; j_gene: TRBJ1-2
CDR3aa: CASSPGRGSYYEQYF; CDR3nt: TGCGCCAGCAGCCCCGGCCGGGGCAGTTACTACGAGCAGTACTTC; abundance: NA; v_gene: TRBV5-1; len: 15; d_gene: NA; j_gene: TRBJ2-7
CDR3aa: CASSLGTFYEQYF; CDR3nt: TGTGCCAGCAGTTTAGGGACATTCTACGAGCAGTACTTC; abundance: NA; v_gene: TRBV28; len: 13; d_gene: NA; j_gene: TRBJ2-7
CDR3aa: CASSPFPGEQYF; CDR3nt: TGTGCCAGCAGCCCGTTCCCGGGGGAGCAGTACTTC; abundance: NA; v_gene: TRBV11-3; len: 12; d_gene: NA; j_gene: TRBJ2-7
CDR3aa: CAWSRQGSRPQHF; CDR3nt: TGTGCCTGGAGTCGACAGGGGTCACGGCCCCAGCATTTT; abundance: once; v_gene: TRBV30; len: 13; d_gene: TRBD1; j_gene: TRBJ1-5
CDR3aa: CASSLLGADGYTF; CDR3nt: TGTGCCAGCAGTTTATTGGGGGCTGACGGCTACACCTTC; abundance: NA; v_gene: TRBV27; len: 13; d_gene: NA; j_gene: TRBJ1-2
CDR3aa: CASSSGPGTDTQYF; CDR3nt: TGTGCCAGCAGCAGCGGTCCAGGCACAGATACGCAGTATTTT; abundance: NA; v_gene: TRBV3-1/TRBV3-2; len: 14; d_gene: NA; j_gene: TRBJ2-3
CDR3aa: CAISASLGEREGHEDTQYF; CDR3nt: TGTGCCATCAGTGCGTCGTTGGGGGAGCGGGAGGGCCATGAAGATACGCAGTATTTT; abundance: NA; v_gene: TRBV10-3; len: 19; d_gene: TRBD2; j_gene: TRBJ2-3
CDR3aa: CASSRTPSGNYEQYF; CDR3nt: TGTGCCAGCAGTAGAACGCCTAGCGGCAACTACGAGCAGTACTTC; abundance: NA; v_gene: TRBV6-5; len: 15; d_gene: TRBD2; j_gene: TRBJ2-7
CDR3aa: CASRPLGGRLNTEAFF; CDR3nt: TGCGCCAGCAGGCCCCTGGGGGGGAGGCTGAACACTGAAGCTTTCTTT; abundance: NA; v_gene: TRBV5-1; len: 16; d_gene: NA; j_gene: TRBJ1-1
CDR3aa: CATSDLKGNQPQHF; CDR3nt: TGTGCCACCAGTGATTTGAAAGGAAATCAGCCCCAGCATTTT; abundance: NA; v_gene: TRBV24-1; len: 14; d_gene: NA; j_gene: TRBJ1-5
CDR3aa: CASSPPSGEGYEQYF; CDR3nt: TGTGCCAGCTCACCACCTAGCGGAGAGGGCTACGAGCAGTACTTC; abundance: NA; v_gene: TRBV18; len: 15; d_gene: NA; j_gene: TRBJ2-7